The sequence of this TCR beta chain was determined in a study of blood T cell repertoires in COVID-19. This CDR3 has 11 amino acids. Per germline, CDR1 KGHDR and CDR2 SFDVKD. V gave up 10 bases and J gave up 4 bases, with 9 bases separating them. The method was immunoSEQ multiplex PCR; TCRdb's version includes in-frame clones alone and lacks a portion of them. The sample consists of 150,000 to 200,000 clones, more than 75% of them appearing once. Sequencing input: PBMCs or T cells enriched from blood (not recorded which). The TCR was taken from a woman between 45 and 65 years old with acute COVID-19. The rearrangement uses TRBV24-1 and TRBJ1-2, with D hard to call. CDR3 residues: CATEGLYGYTF. Written as DNA, the CDR3 is TGTGCCACTGAGGGCCTCTATGGCTACACCTTC.